The present T cell receptor (beta chain) was sequenced within a study of blood T cell repertoires in COVID-19. In the study overall: Italy, Spain and the United States were the sources of the convalescent and acute COVID-19 samples. Sources were T cells, B-cell-depleted T cells, or PBMCs; the material itself was cDNA or gDNA.

Germline V gene sequence: CDR1 MNHNS, CDR2 SASEGT. The CDR3 totals 17 residues. The V and J ends lost 2 bases and 4 bases, in that order; junction bases with no gene match: 10. In the original processing: By means of reference gene primer amplification, nucleated cell counts were estimated. Clones were read by immunoSEQ multiplex PCR, and TCRdb kept only the in-frame ones, dropping some. V and J calls and clone size are copied from that table; D and trimming were computed from the DNA. Among approximately 90,000 clones listed, roughly 85% were seen once. Input material: peripheral blood. This receptor was taken from a man older than 75 with acute or convalescent COVID-19. This rearrangement joins TRBV6-1 to TRBJ2-7; 11 bases agree with TRBD2. The CDR3 coding sequence is TGTGCCAGCAGTGAATGGGCTAGCGGGAGGATGGGGTACGAGCAGTACTTC. Translating it yields CASSEWASGRMGYEQYF.